The clone carrying this T cell receptor (beta chain) was seen once. No antigen is known for it. CDR3 length: 14 residues. Trimming cost V 4 bases and J 6 bases, with 16 bases left between them. Germline CDR1 is WNHNN and CDR2 is SYGVQD (reference sequence). This sample stems from a study of CD8+CD57+ T cells in acquired aplastic anemia. General study findings and limits: Patients and controls shared 25 to 30 CD8+ CDR3 sequences, which appeared highly expressed in patients and within their immunodominant clones.

Previously, flow cytometry had revealed CD8+CD57+ cell expansion in the patients chosen for sequencing. TCR beta VDJ and CDR3 profiling used genomic DNA as template. One entry per CDR3 protein, called by TCRdb with MiXCR from the reads. The profile shows approximately 190,000 distinct CDR3 sequences, approximately 50% of them singletons. The TCR originated in a human donor with aplastic anemia. This rearrangement joins TRBV10-1 to TRBJ2-7; unclear D gene. The sample taken for sequencing was sorted CD4+, CD8+, or CD8+CD57+ T cells (not recorded which) from PBMCs. For the CDR3, the DNA is TGCGCCAGCAGTGGGCAAGCTCTCCCTCTCGAGCAGTACTTC. Translated: CASSGQALPLEQYF.